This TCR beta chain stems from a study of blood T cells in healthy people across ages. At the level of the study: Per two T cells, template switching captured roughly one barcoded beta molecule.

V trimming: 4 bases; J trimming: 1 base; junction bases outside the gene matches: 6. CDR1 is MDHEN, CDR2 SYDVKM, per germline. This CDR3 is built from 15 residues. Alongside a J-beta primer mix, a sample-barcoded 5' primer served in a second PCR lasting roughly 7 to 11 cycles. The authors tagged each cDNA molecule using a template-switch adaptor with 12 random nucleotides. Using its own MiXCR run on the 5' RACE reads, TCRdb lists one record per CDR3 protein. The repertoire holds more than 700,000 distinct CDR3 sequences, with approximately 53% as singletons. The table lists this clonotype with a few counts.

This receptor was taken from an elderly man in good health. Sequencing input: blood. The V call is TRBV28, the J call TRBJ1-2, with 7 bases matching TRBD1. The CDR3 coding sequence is TGTGCCAGCAGTTCCACAGGGGAGGTTAACTATGGCTACACCTTC. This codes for CASSSTGEVNYGYTF.